These 17 T cell receptor beta chains originate from one sample sequenced in a study of early T cells in non-severe SARS-CoV-2 infection. TCRdb independently ran MiXCR on the 5' RACE reads; one entry per CDR3 protein. The repertoire holds tens of thousands of distinct CDR3 sequences, around 4.2% seen once, with approximately 4.4% in the top ten. The sample taken for sequencing was whole blood. The receptors originated from an adult who was a healthcare worker with PCR-confirmed SARS-CoV-2 infection or an uninfected control (not recorded which).

This clonotype was picked up many times. V and J are TRBV6-1 and TRBJ2-2, with TRBD2 matching 12 bases. Losses at the gene ends were 6 bases for V and 0 bases for J; bases not matched to a gene: 11. The CDR3 loop spans 19 amino acids. Germline CDR1 and CDR2: MNHNS and SASEGT. The CDR3 is CASRAGIGTSGPNTGELFF. DNA for the CDR3: TGTGCCAGCAGGGCTGGGATCGGGACTAGCGGGCCGAACACCGGGGAGCTGTTTTTT.

This clonotype was seen a few times. The J gene is TRBJ2-3, the V gene TRBV5-5; D may be TRBD1 or TRBD2 (5 bases each). V lost 6 bases and J lost 4, with 18 bases in between. The V gene's germline CDR1 is SGHKS and CDR2 YYEKEE (reference sequence). This CDR3 contains 15 residues. This CDR3 reads CASTDLAGAADTQYF. The CDR3 DNA follows: TGTGCCAGCACCGACCTAGCCGGGGCAGCAGATACGCAGTATTTT.

Many counts were recorded for this clonotype. The chain is built from TRBV28 and TRBJ2-5, with a possible D match to TRBD1 (5 bases). The V end was cut by 7 bases, the J end by 1 base, with 13 bases between. Looked up from germline, CDR1 is MDHEN and CDR2 is SYDVKM. The CDR3 length is 14 residues. The CDR3 loop is CASTTGITQETQYF. CDR3 coding DNA: TGTGCCAGCACCACAGGAATAACCCAAGAGACCCAGTACTTC. Together with reference TRBV28 and TRBJ2-5, the CDR3 gives the full variable domain: DVKVTQSSRYLVKRTGEKVFLECVQDMDHENMFWYRQDPGLGLRLIYFSYDVKMKEKGDIPEGYSVSREKKERFSLILESASTNQTSMYLCASTTGITQETQYFGPGTRLLVL.

This clonotype was found a few times. The rearrangement joins TRBV5-1 to TRBJ2-7; weak D call: TRBD1 (5 bases). Germline CDR1 SGHRS, CDR2 YFSETQ. The CDR3 totals 13 residues. Between the trimmed V and J ends, which lost 2 bases and 2 bases, there was a span of 8 bases. CDR3 DNA: TGCGCCAGCAGCTTCGACAGAGCCTACGAGCAGTACTTC. It translates to CASSFDRAYEQYF.

This clonotype was counted ten times or more. The chain uses TRBV30 and TRBJ1-2, with a tentative D call TRBD1 (5 bases). Germline loops: CDR1 GTSNPN, CDR2 SVGIG (reference sequence). The V end was cut by 2 bases, the J end by 12 bases, with 16 bases between. The CDR3 loop spans 12 amino acids. The CDR3 nucleotides read TGTGCCTGGAGTCTAAGACAGTTGAACCACACCTTC. It codes for CAWSLRQLNHTF.

There are many counts of this clonotype. V is TRBV3-1 and J is TRBJ2-7; no definite D call. Germline V gives CDR1 LGHDT, CDR2 YNNKEL (reference sequence). This CDR3 has 13 amino acids. V dropped 0 bases and J dropped 3 bases, with 6 bases sitting between them. DNA of the CDR3: TGTGCCAGCAGCCAAGATTACCGCTACGAGCAGTACTTC. Its protein is CASSQDYRYEQYF.

In this sample, this clonotype turned up many times. The chain joins TRBV6-1 to TRBJ2-7; 9 nucleotides line up with TRBD1. CDR1 and CDR2 from the germline V gene are MNHNS and SASEGT. The CDR3 contains 15 residues. V was clipped by 3 bases and J by 7 bases; unmatched bases: 10. DNA of the CDR3: TGTGCCAGCAGTGAGATGGGACAGGGATCTCGGGAGCAGTACTTC. It is translated as CASSEMGQGSREQYF.

The table lists this clonotype with many counts. This rearrangement joins TRBV2 to TRBJ1-4; TRBD1 might be the D (6 bases). The CDR3 has 14 residues. Trimming cost V 7 bases and J 6 bases, with 15 bases left between them. Germline values: CDR1 SNHLY, CDR2 FYNNEI. The CDR3 loop is CASKLGGLDEKLFF. CDR3 nucleotide sequence: TGTGCCAGCAAGCTGGGGGGGCTTGATGAAAAACTGTTTTTT.

This chain connects TRBV27 to TRBJ2-3; D possibly corresponds to TRBD1 (5 bases). The end of the DNA is better explained by TRBJ1-5, so the J call may be wrong. The CDR3 is made up of 14 amino acids. The V gene's germline CDR1 is MNHEY and CDR2 SMNVEV (reference sequence). CDR3 loop: CASSDDSRTDTQHF. The CDR3 coding sequence is TGTGCCAGCAGTGACGACAGTCGCACAGATACGCAGCATTTT.

The table lists this clonotype with a few counts. V and J are TRBV7-6 and TRBJ2-3; TRBD2 matches 8 bases. Per germline, CDR1 SGHVS and CDR2 FNYEAQ. CDR3 length: 16 residues. With 5 bases clipped from V and 4 bases from J, the junction kept 11 bases outside the gene matches. Written as DNA, the CDR3 is TGTGCCAGCAGCCAAAGGGGACGGGAGGGTTCAGATACGCAGTATTTT. This gives the protein CASSQRGREGSDTQYF.

The V gene is TRBV2, the J gene TRBJ2-1; 10 bases are a match to TRBD1. The CDR3 covers 16 residues. V shed 10 bases and J 4 bases; nucleotides not matched to a gene: 13. The V gene's germline CDR1 is SNHLY and CDR2 FYNNEI. CDR3 DNA sequence: TGTGCCACTAAAAACCCGGACAGGGGGTTGTACAATGAGCAGTTCTTC. Protein product: CATKNPDRGLYNEQFF.

The sample holds many counts of this clonotype. This chain uses TRBV10-2 with TRBJ2-7; D is unresolved. V shed 1 base and J shed 6 bases, with 10 bases lying between them. CDR1 is WSHSY and CDR2 is SAAADI in the germline V gene. The CDR3 spans 13 residues. CDR3 sequence: CASSEWNGSEQYF. In nucleotides, the CDR3 is TGCGCCAGCAGTGAGTGGAACGGGTCCGAGCAGTACTTC.

The table lists this clonotype with many counts. The chain links TRBV6-6 to TRBJ1-3; possibly TRBD1 for D (6 bases). This CDR3 is built from 15 residues. From germline, CDR1 is MNHNY and CDR2 SVGAGI (reference sequence). Trimming removed 5 bases from V and 2 bases from J, with 13 bases in between. The CDR3 here is CASSVGGQTGNTIYF. CDR3 DNA: TGTGCCAGCAGTGTCGGAGGACAGACTGGAAACACCATATATTTT.

In its sample, this clonotype was seen many times. The genes are TRBV10-2 and TRBJ2-7, with TRBD2 identical over 8 bases. The CDR3 covers 14 residues. The germline gives CDR1 WSHSY, CDR2 SAAADI. V was pared by 7 bases and J by 3 bases, with 8 bases of the junction left unmatched. The chain's CDR3 is CASTLGLGVYEQYF. The CDR3 DNA sequence: TGCGCCAGCACTTTGGGACTAGGGGTCTACGAGCAGTACTTC.

This clonotype was counted ten times or more. V is TRBV28 and J is TRBJ2-7; TRBD2 might be the D (6 bases). Germline V gene lookup returns CDR1 MDHEN and CDR2 SYDVKM. This CDR3 spans 14 amino acids. Trimming removed 3 bases from V and 0 bases from J, with 9 bases in between. CDR3 bases: TGTGCCAGCAGTTTCGGAGGGAGCTCCTACGAGCAGTACTTC. Its translation is CASSFGGSSYEQYF.

In this sample, this clonotype turned up many times. The chain's CDR3 is CASSRQVTYEQYF. The CDR3 nucleotides are TGTGCCAGCAGCCGCCAAGTAACCTACGAGCAGTACTTC. The chain links TRBV3-1 to TRBJ2-7; D not certain. The CDR3 contains 13 residues. The V end was cut by 4 bases, the J end by 2 bases, with 9 bases between. CDR1 is LGHDT and CDR2 is YNNKEL in the germline V gene (reference sequence).

V usage is TRBV12-5 and J usage is TRBJ2-3, with 13 bases identical to TRBD2. CDR3 length: 17 residues. The trim removed 0 bases at V and 11 bases at J, leaving 11 bases unmatched. CDR1 and CDR2 (germline): LGHNT, FRNRAP. The CDR3 here is CASGLVLWTSGGAMQYF. CDR3 DNA sequence: TGTGCTAGTGGTTTGGTACTGTGGACTAGCGGGGGAGCGATGCAGTATTTT.